This T cell receptor beta chain is from a study of CD8+ T cells in alopecia areata. Study-wide points: Uncertain still, given a single nonresponder, is whether baseline CD8+ expansion links to response.

Turning to this clone: Antigen unknown.

Extracted from the samples, RNA was reverse transcribed into cDNA to serve as the sequencing template. This table comes from immunoSEQ multiplex PCR, and its TCRdb copy is limited to in-frame clones, with some not included. The sample has more than 150,000 clones, approximately 50% seen once. Treatment noted: oral pan-JAK inhibitor, 5-10 mg twice daily. This clonotype originated in a human donor with alopecia areata. This sample comprised CD8+ T cells sorted from blood, obtained at week 52, from a patient treated with tofacitinib.

CDR3 in amino acids: CSVGAPGQAPYEQYF. The CDR3 DNA reads TGCAGCGTCGGAGCCCCGGGACAGGCTCCCTACGAGCAGTACTTC. The rearrangement links TRBV29-1 to TRBJ2-7, with 8 bases matching TRBD1. CDR1 is SQVTM, CDR2 ANQGSEA, per germline. The trim removed 6 bases at V and 2 bases at J, leaving 12 bases unmatched. This CDR3 comprises 15 residues.